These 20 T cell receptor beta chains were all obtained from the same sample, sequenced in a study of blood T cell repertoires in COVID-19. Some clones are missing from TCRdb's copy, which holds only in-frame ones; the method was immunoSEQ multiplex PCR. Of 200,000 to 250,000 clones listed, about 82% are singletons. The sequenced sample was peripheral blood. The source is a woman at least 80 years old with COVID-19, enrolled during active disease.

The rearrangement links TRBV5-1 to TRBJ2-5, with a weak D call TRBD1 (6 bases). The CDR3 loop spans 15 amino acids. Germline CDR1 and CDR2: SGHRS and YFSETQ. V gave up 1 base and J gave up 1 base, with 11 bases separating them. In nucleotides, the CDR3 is TGCGCCAGCAGCTTGAGGCAGGGGACCCAAGAGACCCAGTACTTC. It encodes CASSLRQGTQETQYF.

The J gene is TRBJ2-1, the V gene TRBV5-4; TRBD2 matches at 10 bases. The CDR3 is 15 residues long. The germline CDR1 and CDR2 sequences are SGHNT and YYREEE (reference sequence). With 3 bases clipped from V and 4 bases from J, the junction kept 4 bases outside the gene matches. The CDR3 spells CASSSERGGYNEQFF. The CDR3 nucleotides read TGTGCCAGCAGCTCCGAGCGGGGGGGTTACAATGAGCAGTTCTTC.

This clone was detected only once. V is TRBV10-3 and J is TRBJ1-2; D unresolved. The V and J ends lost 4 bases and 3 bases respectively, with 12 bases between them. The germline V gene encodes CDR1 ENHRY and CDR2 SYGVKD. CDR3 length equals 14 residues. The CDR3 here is CAISVEAGYYGYTF. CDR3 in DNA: TGTGCCATCAGTGTGGAGGCTGGGTACTATGGCTACACCTTC.

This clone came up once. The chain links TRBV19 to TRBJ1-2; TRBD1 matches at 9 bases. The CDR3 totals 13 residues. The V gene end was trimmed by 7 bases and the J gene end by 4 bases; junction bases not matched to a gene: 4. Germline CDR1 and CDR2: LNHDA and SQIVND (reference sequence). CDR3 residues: CASTRDRVYGYTF. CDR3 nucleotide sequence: TGTGCCAGTACCCGGGACAGGGTCTATGGCTACACCTTC.

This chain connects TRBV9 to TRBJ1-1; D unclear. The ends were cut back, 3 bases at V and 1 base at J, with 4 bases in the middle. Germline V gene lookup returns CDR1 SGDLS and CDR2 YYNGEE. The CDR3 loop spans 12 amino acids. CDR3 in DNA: TGTGCCAGCAGCGGGAGGAACACTGAAGCTTTCTTT. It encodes CASSGRNTEAFF.

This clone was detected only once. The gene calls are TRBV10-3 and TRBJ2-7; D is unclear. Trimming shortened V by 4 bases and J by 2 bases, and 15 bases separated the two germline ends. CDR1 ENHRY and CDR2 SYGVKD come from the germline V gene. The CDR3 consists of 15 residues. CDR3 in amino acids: CAISGPLIEPYEQYV. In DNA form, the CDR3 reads TGTGCCATCAGTGGGCCCCTGATCGAACCCTACGAGCAGTACGTC.

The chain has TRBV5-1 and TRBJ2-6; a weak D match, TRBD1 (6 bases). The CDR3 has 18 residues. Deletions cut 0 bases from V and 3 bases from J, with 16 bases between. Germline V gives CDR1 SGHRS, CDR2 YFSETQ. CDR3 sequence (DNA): TGCGCCAGCAGCTTGGAGGTTGCAGGGACATATGGGGCCAACGTCCTGACTTTC. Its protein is CASSLEVAGTYGANVLTF.

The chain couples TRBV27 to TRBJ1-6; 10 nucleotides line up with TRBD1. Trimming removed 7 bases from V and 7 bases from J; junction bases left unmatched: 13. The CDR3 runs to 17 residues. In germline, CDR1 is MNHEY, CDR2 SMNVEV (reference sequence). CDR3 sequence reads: CASTPRRGTGENSPLHF. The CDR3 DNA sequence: TGTGCCAGCACCCCTAGGCGGGGGACAGGGGAAAATTCACCCCTCCACTTT.

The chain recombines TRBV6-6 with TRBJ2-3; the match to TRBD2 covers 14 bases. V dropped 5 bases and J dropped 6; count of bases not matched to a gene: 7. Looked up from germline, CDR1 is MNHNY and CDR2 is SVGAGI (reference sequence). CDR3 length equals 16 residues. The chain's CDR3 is CASSLLGTSGSDTQYF. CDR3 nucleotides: TGTGCCAGCAGTCTGCTCGGGACTAGCGGGAGCGATACGCAGTATTTT.

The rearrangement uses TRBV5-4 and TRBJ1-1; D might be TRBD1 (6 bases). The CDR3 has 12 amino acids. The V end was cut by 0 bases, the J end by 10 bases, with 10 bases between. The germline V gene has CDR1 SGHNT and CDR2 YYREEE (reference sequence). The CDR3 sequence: CASSLEGRGAFF. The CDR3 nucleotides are TGTGCCAGCAGCTTGGAGGGCAGGGGAGCTTTCTTT.

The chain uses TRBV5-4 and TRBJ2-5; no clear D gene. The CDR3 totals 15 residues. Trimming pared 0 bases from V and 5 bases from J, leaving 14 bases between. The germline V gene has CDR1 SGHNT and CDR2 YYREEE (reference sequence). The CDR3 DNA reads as TGTGCCAGCAGCTTGGACATGATCTCCTCCGAGACCCAGTACTTC. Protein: CASSLDMISSETQYF.

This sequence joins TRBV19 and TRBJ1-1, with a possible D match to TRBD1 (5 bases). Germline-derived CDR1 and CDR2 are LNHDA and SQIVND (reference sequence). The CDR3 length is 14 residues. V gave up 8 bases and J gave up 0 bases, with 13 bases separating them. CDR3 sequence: CASQLRAMNTEAFF. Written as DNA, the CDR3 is TGTGCCAGTCAACTCAGGGCCATGAACACTGAAGCTTTCTTT. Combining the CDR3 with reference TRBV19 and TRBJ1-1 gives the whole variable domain DGGITQSPKYLFRKEGQNVTLSCEQNLNHDAMYWYRQDPGQGLRLIYYSQIVNDFQKGDIAEGYSVSREKKESFPLTVTSAQKNPTAFYLCASQLRAMNTEAFFGQGTRLTVV.

The CDR3 loop is CASSLEGAGTEAFF. Written as DNA, the CDR3 is TGTGCCAGCAGCTTAGAGGGGGCGGGCACTGAAGCTTTCTTT. The genes are TRBV7-9 and TRBJ1-1; 7 bases match TRBD1. CDR1 SEHNR and CDR2 FQNEAQ come from the germline V gene (reference sequence). Trimming at V came to 1 base and at J to 4 bases, leaving 3 bases not matched to a gene. CDR3 length: 14 amino acids.

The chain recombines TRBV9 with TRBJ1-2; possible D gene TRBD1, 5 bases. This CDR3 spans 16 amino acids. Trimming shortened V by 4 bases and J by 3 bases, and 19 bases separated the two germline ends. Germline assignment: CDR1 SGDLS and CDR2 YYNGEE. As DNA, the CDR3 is TGTGCCAGCAGCTCCCCCGGGGGTCTATTCGACTATGGCTACACCTTC. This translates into CASSSPGGLFDYGYTF.

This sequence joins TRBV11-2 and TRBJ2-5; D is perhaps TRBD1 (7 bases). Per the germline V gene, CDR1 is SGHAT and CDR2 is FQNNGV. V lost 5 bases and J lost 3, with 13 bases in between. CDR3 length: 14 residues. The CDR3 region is CASSASGGKETQYF. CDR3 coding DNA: TGTGCCAGCAGCGCTTCAGGGGGGAAAGAGACCCAGTACTTC.

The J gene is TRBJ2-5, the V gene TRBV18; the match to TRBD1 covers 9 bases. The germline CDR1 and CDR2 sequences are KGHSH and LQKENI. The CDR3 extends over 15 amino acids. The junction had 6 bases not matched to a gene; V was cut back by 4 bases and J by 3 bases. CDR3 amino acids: CASSQGTGREETQYF. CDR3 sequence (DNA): TGTGCCAGCTCACAGGGGACAGGGCGAGAAGAGACCCAGTACTTC.

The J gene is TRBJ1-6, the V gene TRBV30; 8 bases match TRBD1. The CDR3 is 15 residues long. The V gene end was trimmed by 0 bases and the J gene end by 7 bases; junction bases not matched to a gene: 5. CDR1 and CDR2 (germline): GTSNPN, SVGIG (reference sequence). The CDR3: CAWSVLGTGNSPLHF. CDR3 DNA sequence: TGTGCCTGGAGTGTACTGGGGACAGGAAATTCACCCCTCCACTTT.

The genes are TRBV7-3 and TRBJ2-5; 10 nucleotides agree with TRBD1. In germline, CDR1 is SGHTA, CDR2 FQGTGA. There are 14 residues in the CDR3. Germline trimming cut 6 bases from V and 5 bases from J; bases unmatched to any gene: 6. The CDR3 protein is CASRLTGGRETQYF. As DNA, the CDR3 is TGTGCCAGCAGGTTGACAGGGGGCAGGGAGACCCAGTACTTC.

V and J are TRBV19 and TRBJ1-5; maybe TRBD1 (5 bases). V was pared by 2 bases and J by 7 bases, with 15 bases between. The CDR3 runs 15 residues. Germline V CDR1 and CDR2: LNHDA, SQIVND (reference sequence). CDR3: CASSIKGAGRQPQHF. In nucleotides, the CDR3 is TGTGCCAGTAGTATAAAAGGGGCAGGGCGGCAGCCCCAGCATTTT.

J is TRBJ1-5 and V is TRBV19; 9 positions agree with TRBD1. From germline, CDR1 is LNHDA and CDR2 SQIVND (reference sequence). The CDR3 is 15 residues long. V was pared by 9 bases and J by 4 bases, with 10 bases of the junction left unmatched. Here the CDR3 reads CASRTGARVNQPQHF. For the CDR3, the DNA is TGTGCCAGCCGGACAGGGGCCCGGGTGAATCAGCCCCAGCATTTT.